A selection of T cell receptor beta chains follows, all from one sample in a study of control samples from healthy donors and cancer patients. Profiling relied on immunoSEQ multiplex PCR, and the TCRdb table lists in-frame clones only, not all of them. This table has 150,000 to 200,000 clones, about 91% appearing once. The sample taken for sequencing was blood. All receptors come from a young man in good health. Each CDR3 is given with its conserved first and last residue. A D gene is named only where the DNA matches it firmly. The size field is filled for only some rows; it gives once, few, many or a size class.

size | J | D | V | DNA | CDR3
- | TRBJ1-1 | - | TRBV29-1 | TGCAGCGTTGAGACAGGCCCGAACACTGAAGCTTTCTTT | CSVETGPNTEAFF
- | TRBJ1-2 | - | TRBV14 | TGTGCCAGCAGCCCTGGTCGCAACTATGGCTACACCTTC | CASSPGRNYGYTF
- | TRBJ2-2 | TRBD1 | TRBV5-6 | TGTGCCAGCAGTTTCGGACAGGGGGCATCCGGGGAGCTGTTTTTT | CASSFGQGASGELFF
- | TRBJ2-7 | - | TRBV11-2 | TGTGCCAGCAGCTTAGCAGTAGGGTCGGGCTACGAGCAGTACTTC | CASSLAVGSGYEQYF
- | TRBJ2-3 | TRBD1 | TRBV29-1 | TGCAGCGTTGAGGGGACAGTGGGTGCAGATACGCAGTATTTT | CSVEGTVGADTQYF
- | TRBJ2-7 | - | TRBV2 | TGTGCCAGCAACAGGGACTACGAGCAGTACTTC | CASNRDYEQYF
- | TRBJ1-2 | TRBD1 | TRBV5-1 | TGCGCCAGCAGAGGGGACAGCTTGTCCTTCTATGGCTACACCTTC | CASRGDSLSFYGYTF
few | TRBJ2-5 | - | TRBV7-9 | TGTGCCAGCAGCTTAACGAGCGTTGAGACCCAGTACTTC | CASSLTSVETQYF
- | TRBJ1-3 | - | TRBV7-2 | TGTGCCAGCAGCCCTGGGGGCTACTCTGGAAACACCATATATTTT | CASSPGGYSGNTIYF
once | TRBJ2-1 | - | TRBV18 | TGTGCCAGCTCACGAGAGAAGAGCTCCTACAATGAGCAGTTCTTC | CASSREKSSYNEQFF
- | TRBJ2-5 | - | TRBV2 | TGTGCCAGTCGAGAGCAGCCCCAAGAGACCCAGTACTTC | CASREQPQETQYF
- | TRBJ1-2 | - | TRBV18 | TGTGCCAGCTCACCTAGACAAGGCAGCTATGGCTACACCTTC | CASSPRQGSYGYTF
- | TRBJ2-2 | TRBD2 | TRBV3-1/TRBV3-2 | TGTGCCAGCAGCTCGGTGCGGGGGGCCACGTACACCGGGGAGCTGTTTTTT | CASSSVRGATYTGELFF
- | TRBJ2-3 | - | TRBV30 | TGTGCCTGGAGTGTGGTCACAACAGATACGCAGTATTTT | CAWSVVTTDTQYF
- | TRBJ2-3 | TRBD2 | TRBV29-1 | TGCAGCGTCGTGGGGGGGACTAGCACAGATACGCAGTATTTT | CSVVGGTSTDTQYF
- | TRBJ2-5 | - | TRBV30 | TGTGCCTGGATCCCGGACTCGGGCCGGACCCAGTACTTC | CAWIPDSGRTQYF
- | TRBJ1-2 | - | TRBV29-1 | TGCAGCGTTGGGACCAGTGGCTACACCTTC | CSVGTSGYTF
- | TRBJ1-6 | TRBD1 | TRBV2 | TGTGCCAGCAAGCCCGGGACAGGGCAGTCACCCCTCCACTTT | CASKPGTGQSPLHF
- | TRBJ2-3 | - | TRBV18 | TGTGCCAGCTCACCACAAGATACGCAGTATTTT | CASSPQDTQYF
- | TRBJ2-2 | TRBD1 | TRBV19 | TGTGCCAGTAGTGGAAGACAGGGGCCCTTCGCGAACACCGGGGAGCTGTTTTTT | CASSGRQGPFANTGELFF
- | TRBJ2-1 | - | TRBV5-4 | TGTGCCAGCAGCCCCGGGGGGCCCATATCTCCCCGAAGCAATGAGCAGTTCTTC | CASSPGGPISPRSNEQFF
- | TRBJ2-1 | - | TRBV11-2 | TGTGCCAGCAGCTTAGGTCCCAGTAACAATGAGCAGTTCTTC | CASSLGPSNNEQFF
- | TRBJ2-3 | - | TRBV5-1 | TGCGCCAGCAATGCAGGGCCCCGGGATACGCAGTATTTT | CASNAGPRDTQYF
- | TRBJ2-3 | TRBD1 | TRBV7-3 | TGTGCCAGCAGCTTCGCCGGGACAGGGGCCAGAGATACGCAGTATTTT | CASSFAGTGARDTQYF